Below, 5 T cell receptor beta chains from the same sample are listed, as sequenced in a study of blood T cell repertoires in COVID-19. TCRdb's copy holds only in-frame clones and misses some; the assay was immunoSEQ multiplex PCR. Here the sample spans some 270,000 clones, roughly 86% being singletons. Material: peripheral blood. Source of these receptors: an older woman who had recovered from COVID-19.

The chain recombines TRBV5-1 with TRBJ2-2, with D perhaps matching TRBD1 (6 bases). This CDR3 has 16 amino acids. Germline lookup yields CDR1 SGHRS and CDR2 YFSETQ. The V end lost 3 bases, the J end lost 8 bases, and 20 bases lay between the germline ends. Written as DNA, the CDR3 is TGCGCCAGCAGCTACCGGGACACAAGAAACTCGGGGGAGCTGTTTTTT. This translates into CASSYRDTRNSGELFF.

The V call is TRBV27, the J call TRBJ2-6; perhaps TRBD2 as D (6 bases). The CDR3 totals 15 residues. V lost 6 bases, J lost 2 bases, and 11 bases lay in between. CDR1 is MNHEY and CDR2 is SMNVEV in the germline V gene (reference sequence). The CDR3 loop is CASSPRGAGANVLTF. CDR3 DNA sequence: TGTGCCAGCAGCCCGCGGGGAGCTGGGGCCAACGTCCTGACTTTC.

The rearrangement uses TRBV9 and TRBJ2-1; TRBD2 agrees at 7 bases. Germline trimming cut 7 bases from V and 6 bases from J; bases unmatched to any gene: 13. This CDR3 spans 15 amino acids. Germline CDR1 SGDLS, CDR2 YYNGEE. CDR3 protein: CASGGDLIYSNEQFF. The CDR3 nucleotides are TGTGCCAGCGGGGGGGACTTGATCTACAGCAATGAGCAGTTCTTC.

The chain has TRBV7-8 and TRBJ2-1; a possible D gene is TRBD2 (7 bases). The CDR3 covers 15 residues. Per the germline V gene, CDR1 is SGHVS and CDR2 is FQNEAQ. V lost 5 bases and J lost 7, with 18 bases in between. This chain's CDR3 is CASSITPGGENEQFF. The CDR3 bases are TGTGCCAGCAGCATAACCCCGGGGGGCGAGAATGAGCAGTTCTTC.

In this sample, this clone turned up once. J is TRBJ2-5 and V is TRBV18, with TRBD1 identical over 8 bases. J gave up 5 bases and V 6 bases, and 5 bases lay outside the gene matches. Germline loops: CDR1 KGHSH, CDR2 LQKENI. The CDR3 loop spans 13 amino acids. CDR3 DNA sequence: TGTGCCAGCTCCCAGGACAGGGCGGAGACCCAGTACTTC. It translates to CASSQDRAETQYF.